This is a list of T cell receptor beta chains from one sample in a study of spatial heterogeneity in lung cancer. MiXCR was run by TCRdb on the 5' RACE reads, yielding one entry per CDR3 protein. The sample carries under 75,000 distinct CDR3 sequences, about 8% recorded once. The sequences come from PBMCs, collected at surgery. These receptors all stem from a female donor with early-stage non-small cell lung cancer. Both conserved end residues are part of each CDR3. D genes are given only for firm matches. Clone size is not always given. Where it is, it says once, few, many or a class for expanded clones.

TRBJ2-1 | TRBV5-1 | - | - | CASSLGNRPQFF | TGCGCCAGCAGCTTGGGAAATAGGCCCCAGTTCTTC
TRBJ2-5 | TRBV2 | - | few | CASSGGAVQETQYF | TGTGCCAGCAGTGGCGGGGCAGTCCAAGAGACCCAGTACTTC
TRBJ2-1 | TRBV6-1 | - | - | CASSEARSSYNEQFF | TGTGCCAGCAGTGAAGCGCGCAGCTCCTACAATGAGCAGTTCTTC
TRBJ2-5 | TRBV12-3/TRBV12-4 | - | - | CASSLGRGETQYF | TGTGCCAGCAGTTTGGGCAGGGGAGAGACCCAGTACTTC
TRBJ1-4 | TRBV7-3 | - | - | CASSSGFPLGATNEKLFF | TGTGCCAGCAGTTCAGGGTTCCCCCTGGGAGCAACTAATGAAAAACTGTTTTTT
TRBJ2-1 | TRBV11-3 | - | many | CASATSGDEQFF | TGTGCCAGCGCAACGTCGGGAGATGAGCAGTTCTTC
TRBJ1-1 | TRBV3-1 | - | many | CASSPLGDGTEAFF | TGTGCCAGCAGCCCACTGGGTGACGGCACTGAAGCTTTCTTT
TRBJ2-5 | TRBV3-1 | TRBD2 | - | CASTGASGGIKETQYF | TGTGCCAGCACCGGGGCTAGCGGGGGAATAAAAGAGACCCAGTACTTC
TRBJ2-3 | TRBV5-1 | TRBD2 | few | CASSLQREMGNTQYF | TGCGCCAGCAGCCTCCAGCGGGAGATGGGAAATACGCAGTATTTT
TRBJ2-1 | TRBV4-1 | - | many | CASSQFLVGRSYNEQFF | TGCGCCAGCAGCCAATTCCTTGTCGGGCGCTCCTACAATGAGCAGTTCTTC
TRBJ1-1 | TRBV29-1 | - | many | CSVQAALNTEAFF | TGCAGCGTCCAGGCCGCCCTGAACACTGAAGCTTTCTTT
TRBJ1-1 | TRBV11-2 | - | many | CASSLRGAGTEAFF | TGTGCCAGCAGCTTGCGGGGGGCTGGCACTGAAGCTTTCTTT
TRBJ2-4 | TRBV7-2 | - | few | CASTYSGAAKNIQYF | TGTGCCAGCACCTATTCGGGGGCAGCCAAAAACATTCAGTACTTC
TRBJ2-2 | TRBV7-9 | - | - | CASSTDTTTGELFF | TGTGCCAGCAGCACAGACACCACCACCGGGGAGCTGTTTTTT
TRBJ1-5 | TRBV12-3/TRBV12-4 | - | many | CASSTSNQPQHF | TGTGCCAGCAGTACAAGCAATCAGCCCCAGCATTTT
TRBJ2-1 | TRBV10-3 | - | many | CAITADRDYNEQFF | TGTGCCATCACTGCGGACCGAGACTACAATGAGCAGTTCTTC
TRBJ1-2 | TRBV28 | - | - | CASTTTADYGYTF | TGTGCCAGCACTACAACGGCGGATTATGGCTACACCTTC
TRBJ2-3 | TRBV28 | - | - | CASSLGYSSYTDTQYF | TGTGCCAGCAGTTTAGGGTACAGCAGTTACACAGATACGCAGTATTTT
TRBJ2-1 | TRBV20-1 | TRBD2 | few | CSARDMAGGNEQFF | TGCAGTGCTAGAGATATGGCGGGGGGCAATGAGCAGTTCTTC
TRBJ1-5 | TRBV5-1 | TRBD1 | - | CASSLGTGREDQPQHF | TGCGCCAGCAGCCTAGGGACAGGCCGGGAGGATCAGCCCCAGCATTTT
TRBJ1-2 | TRBV19 | TRBD1 | few | CASSTLQGNYGYTF | TGTGCCAGTAGTACGCTACAGGGGAACTATGGCTACACCTTC
TRBJ1-5 | TRBV28 | TRBD1 | many | CASKGQGGNQPQHF | TGTGCCAGTAAAGGACAGGGGGGCAATCAGCCCCAGCATTTT
TRBJ2-2 | TRBV5-1 | - | few | CASSTDTYTGELFF | TGCGCCAGCAGCACGGACACCTACACCGGGGAGCTGTTTTTT
TRBJ2-7 | TRBV13 | - | medium-sized | CASSQDSGLPRRYF | TGTGCCAGCAGCCAAGACAGCGGACTACCCCGGAGATACTTC
TRBJ1-3 | TRBV7-3 | - | - | CASSFGGPNSGNTIYF | TGTGCCAGCAGCTTCGGGGGACCGAACTCTGGAAACACCATATATTTT
TRBJ2-3 | TRBV20-1 | TRBD2 | many | CSARWGGTDTQYF | TGCAGTGCTAGGTGGGGGGGGACAGATACGCAGTATTTT
TRBJ1-2 | TRBV20-1 | - | - | CSARDIDGPGRSGYTF | TGCAGTGCTAGAGATATCGACGGCCCAGGGAGAAGCGGCTACACCTTC
TRBJ2-3 | TRBV5-1 | - | many | CASSLSGSEGSDTQYF | TGCGCCAGCAGCTTGTCAGGCTCAGAGGGGTCAGATACGCAGTATTTT
TRBJ1-4 | TRBV3-1 | TRBD1 | - | CASSRPGDSLNEKLFF | TGTGCCAGCAGCCGACCCGGGGACAGCTTGAATGAAAAACTGTTTTTT
TRBJ1-5 | TRBV6-5 | - | many | CASSSVPNQPQHF | TGTGCCAGCAGTTCAGTACCCAATCAGCCCCAGCATTTT
TRBJ2-7 | TRBV7-2 | - | few | CASSLRSRTTLSYEQYF | TGTGCCAGCAGCTTAAGGTCACGGACTACCCTCTCCTACGAGCAGTACTTC
TRBJ1-5 | TRBV7-9 | - | many | CASSPGGTLNQPQHF | TGTGCCAGCAGCCCCGGGGGGACCCTCAATCAGCCCCAGCATTTT
TRBJ1-5 | TRBV18 | TRBD1 | - | CASSYTGGGNQPQHF | TGTGCCAGCTCATATACAGGGGGGGGTAATCAGCCCCAGCATTTT
TRBJ1-5 | TRBV7-6 | - | few | CASSLGRSGGSQPQHF | TGTGCCAGCAGCTTAGGTCGGTCAGGAGGCAGCCAGCCCCAGCATTTT
TRBJ2-4 | TRBV20-1 | TRBD1 | - | CSARDPDRGLMDIQYF | TGCAGTGCTAGAGATCCGGACAGGGGGCTAATGGACATTCAGTACTTC
TRBJ1-1 | TRBV5-1 | TRBD1 | - | CASSSLTGRATEAFF | TGCGCCAGCAGCTCGCTGACAGGGAGGGCCACTGAAGCTTTCTTT
TRBJ1-1 | TRBV5-1 | - | many | CASSLGPAMNTEAFF | TGCGCCAGCAGCTTGGGCCCGGCTATGAACACTGAAGCTTTCTTT
TRBJ1-6 | TRBV29-1 | - | many | CSVGSGDHSPLHF | TGCAGCGTTGGGAGCGGGGACCATTCACCCCTCCACTTT
TRBJ1-1 | TRBV18 | TRBD1 | many | CASSDGQGREAFF | TGTGCCAGCTCCGATGGACAGGGGAGGGAAGCTTTCTTT
TRBJ1-3 | TRBV3-1 | - | many | CASSHTGNTIYF | TGTGCCAGCAGCCACACTGGAAACACCATATATTTT
TRBJ1-1 | TRBV5-1 | - | many | CASNPLSGDTEAFF | TGCGCCAGCAACCCTTTGTCTGGAGACACTGAAGCTTTCTTT
TRBJ2-1 | TRBV6-5 | TRBD1 | many | CASSYSNRGPYNEQFF | TGTGCCAGCAGTTACTCGAACAGGGGGCCTTACAATGAGCAGTTCTTC
TRBJ1-1 | TRBV4-1 | - | many | CASSQAQSGGRSTEAFF | TGCGCCAGCAGCCAAGCTCAGTCCGGGGGAAGGAGCACTGAAGCTTTCTTT
TRBJ1-1 | TRBV5-8 | - | many | CASIKGRGSPMNTEAFF | TGTGCCAGCATCAAAGGACGGGGTTCGCCCATGAACACTGAAGCTTTCTTT
TRBJ2-5 | TRBV24-1 | - | many | CATSETQVGSQETQYF | TGTGCCACCAGTGAAACGCAGGTGGGGTCTCAAGAGACCCAGTACTTC
TRBJ1-5 | TRBV7-2 | - | many | CASSWGTYNQPQHF | TGTGCCAGCAGCTGGGGGACATACAATCAGCCCCAGCATTTT
TRBJ1-2 | TRBV28 | - | few | CASTVGGASVHF | TGTGCCAGCACCGTGGGAGGGGCCTCTGTCCATTTC
TRBJ2-7 | TRBV29-1 | TRBD2 | many | CSVAGTSGYEQYF | TGCAGCGTTGCCGGGACTAGCGGTTACGAGCAGTACTTC
TRBJ2-4 | TRBV4-1 | TRBD1 | many | CASSQGGDRAGKNIQYF | TGCGCCAGCAGCCAAGGTGGTGACAGGGCGGGCAAAAACATTCAGTACTTC
TRBJ1-1 | TRBV6-1 | - | few | CASSEGGLAEAFF | TGTGCCAGCAGTGAAGGGGGACTGGCTGAAGCTTTCTTT
TRBJ2-2 | TRBV6-1 | - | - | CASSENRAGTGELFF | TGTGCCAGCAGTGAAAACAGGGCGGGCACCGGGGAGCTGTTTTTT
TRBJ1-4 | TRBV20-1 | TRBD1 | few | CSARNWDRVYEKLFF | TGCAGTGCGAGGAATTGGGACAGGGTTTATGAAAAACTGTTTTTT
TRBJ1-4 | TRBV28 | - | many | CASSTPGQSNEKLFF | TGTGCCAGCAGTACTCCAGGACAGTCTAATGAAAAACTGTTTTTT
TRBJ2-7 | TRBV27 | - | many | CASRIGYEQYF | TGTGCCAGCAGGATTGGGTACGAGCAGTACTTC
TRBJ2-5 | TRBV24-1 | - | few | CATSDFGGETQYF | TGTGCCACCAGTGATTTCGGTGGAGAGACCCAGTACTTC